This T cell receptor (beta chain) is drawn from a study of shared clonotypes between healthy human individuals. Study findings and constraints: Naive subsets typically showed greater estimated richness than memory subsets.

Study processing details: ImmunoSEQ output held junction-only sequences without quality scores, so filtering differed. TCRdb keeps only in-frame clones here, not all; method: immunoSEQ multiplex PCR. V and J calls and clone size are given by that table; D and trimming were obtained from the DNA. This table holds approximately 2,000,000 clones, roughly 90% found once. Germline V lookup: CDR1 SGHTA, CDR2 FQGTGA. The CDR3 extends over 15 amino acids. Trimming shortened V by 5 bases and J by 8 bases, and 21 bases separated the two germline ends. This clone has a single count. The antigen is unknown. Every one of the donors was a Caucasian adult that lived in Nashville, Tennessee. The authors divided CD4+ cells into CD45RA+ naive and CD45RA-negative memory subsets.

This clonotype was obtained from a man aged 18-30 years in good health. Some clones in this sample may be carry-over from other donors' samples. The chain employs TRBV7-3 and TRBJ1-2; no clear D gene. Sequencing input: naive CD4+ T cells from PBMCs. As for subset: CD45RA+ positively selected. For the CDR3, the DNA is TGTGCCAGCAGCCCCCTTCCCGGGCCTCCTAGGGGCTACACCTTC. It codes for CASSPLPGPPRGYTF.